Given below is one TCR beta chain in context. The antigen remains unidentified. The data were taken from a study of shared clonotypes between healthy human individuals. General observations from the study: Roughly 5% of naive CD4 clonotypes were shared across a few donors. Memory subsets generally showed smaller estimated richness than naive subsets did.

With 0 bases removed from V and 3 bases from J, the gap between germline ends came to 11 bases. Germline V gene data show CDR1 as MGHRA and CDR2 as YSYEKL. The CDR3 is 15 residues long. Naive CD8 cells were CD45RO-negative, positively selected for CCR7, excluding terminally differentiated effector memory CD45RA+ cells. The table came from immunoSEQ multiplex PCR; TCRdb's copy has only in-frame clones and leaves some out. The sample comprises about 2.2 million clones, approximately 94% of which are singletons, and 1.5% to 2% rests with the top ten. The TCR originated in a man between 18 and 35 years old in good health. Some clones in this sample may be carry-over from other donors' samples. Specimen: naive CD8+ T cells from PBMCs. The chain couples TRBV4-1 to TRBJ1-2, with D uncertain. The CDR3 region is CASSQEDFPDYGYTF. The CDR3 region has the DNA TGCGCCAGCAGCCAAGAGGACTTCCCTGACTATGGCTACACCTTC.